This T cell receptor (beta chain) is drawn from a study of cytomegalovirus exposure and HLA in healthy donors (dated by TCRdb to between 2016 and 2019). Some background on the complete study: According to an earlier analysis of a few hundred of the donors, about 180 million T cells yielded some 120 million unique TCR beta sequences and 276 Gb of sequence data. An early release covering around 630 HLA-typed donors comprised roughly 300 gigabases of sequencing data and around 80 million unique TCR sequences. Among the roughly 400 genotyped donors, 75% to 90% belonged to the genetic ancestry cluster associated with self-reported Caucasian donors. The study aimed to test whether cataloging public T cell receptors could reveal signatures of past pathogen exposure. The T cell repertoires of under 750 subjects were profiled by immunosequencing and related to cytomegalovirus serostatus. Besides the first cohort of approximately 670 subjects, a separate validation cohort made up of over a hundred different subjects was used. The study combined high-throughput TCR immunosequencing, statistical association of individual TCRs with disease status, and machine learning to predict cytomegalovirus infection status. A later analysis re-examined previously published TCR beta repertoires from just over 650 donors and added high-resolution HLA genotyping to investigate patterns of TCR occurrence. In the later analysis, no new phenotypic data were used to find candidate immune exposures; instead, reliance was placed on TCR beta sequences and their occurrence across donors. In an earlier analysis of over 550 of the donors, high-throughput TCR beta sequencing was used to judge whether each TCR beta V gene segment behaved as functional or pseudogenic. Donor age, sex, ethnicity and CMV serostatus were collected together with the repertoire data. A later genetic analysis took genome-wide SNP genotypes for about 55% of the roughly 700 donors and used that subset as a discovery cohort. All discovery cohort repertoires had been generated on a single sequencing platform. Both class I and class II loci were covered by HLA typing, at four-digit resolution. The number of donors typed differed by locus, with about 629-640 for A, B, C, DRB1 and DQB1, more than 500 for DQA1, 600 to 610 for DPA1, and 472 for DPB1. Several DR-DQ haplotypes were treated as single units for association and clustering because of strong linkage in the cohort. On average, roughly 250,000 unique TCR beta nucleotide sequences were sequenced per donor among a few hundred genotyped donors of the cohort, with approximately 18% of those sequences being non-productive.

To prepare the library, the immunoSEQ multiplex PCR assay was applied. For the multiplex PCR, a mixture combining 60 forward primers for TCR Vbeta segments and 13 reverse primers for TCR Jbeta segments was used. Amplification of the CDR3 region of rearranged TCR beta genes was performed with a multiplex PCR assay on genomic DNA. The amplified TCR beta libraries were sequenced on the Illumina HiSeq System as 87-base-pair reads. The original methods were these. Across the 666 repertoires, a later analysis counted 60 million to 90 million unique TCR beta chains, roughly 11 million of which were shared by at least two donors. A nearest-neighbor algorithm error-corrected the raw reads and collapsed the reads into unique sequences, merging closely related sequences to remove PCR and sequencing errors. Alignment of CDR3 sequences to IMGT reference sequences was used to assign V, D and J gene segments. Each retained sequence needed at least a six-nucleotide match to both a V gene segment and a J gene segment. A rearrangement was called productive if the CDR3 had no stop codons and remained in frame with V and J, and every other rearrangement was called non-productive. Following IMGT convention, CDR3 was defined as the stretch from the second conserved V-encoded cysteine to the conserved J-encoded phenylalanine. The earlier analysis of 550 to 650 of the donors excluded any sequence lacking an unambiguous match to a single V gene segment. An earlier analysis of fewer than 750 of the donors called V segments functional above 56.7% productive rearrangements and segregating when the between-donor standard deviation exceeded 5%. A statistical classification framework was built for diagnosing cytomegalovirus status from the catalog of TCR beta chain sequences. In a later analysis, TCR nucleotide sequences were compared against IMGT/GENE-DB human TR gene sequences so that V and J genes could be assigned. The TCRdist pipeline was used in a later analysis to assign CDR3 sequences and most-parsimonious VDJ recombination scenarios. In a later analysis, each TCR beta chain was defined by its CDR3 amino acid sequence together with its V-gene family, and reads without a unique V-gene family were excluded. To address suspected cross-contamination and a sequencing artifact, a later analysis removed 550 to 750 highly shared, low-generation-probability nucleotide sequences. In a later analysis, a clonal expansion index for each public chain was calculated from normalized within-repertoire ranks of inferred template counts. A later analysis computed generation probabilities with a VDJ recombination model fitted to out-of-frame rearrangements, and checked the results against IGoR. A later analysis scored TCR-TCR, TCR-HLA and TCR-CMV co-occurrence with hypergeometric tests, applying a repertoire-size bias correction to TCR pairs. False discovery rates were estimated in a later analysis by permuting HLA or CMV assignments 20 times. A later analysis grouped co-occurring TCRs with DBSCAN, adding TCRdist sequence similarity when clustering within HLA-allele-positive subsets. For co-occurrence clustering, repertoires with fewer than 30,000 or more than 120,000 public chains were excluded, along with five repertoires with anomalous nucleotide sharing. TCRdb mirrors the immuneACCESS table, restricted to in-frame sequences. Some clones are absent from its copies; in checked studies, under half trace to an unresolved V gene, and the reason for the others is unknown. V and J calls and clone size follow that table, whereas D and trimming were derived from the DNA. Recorded for this sample are about 50,000 clones; approximately 77% of them occurred a single time. Clones ranked in the top ten supply more than 9% of the sample.

The study at large found these results: V-gene and J-gene trimming of TCR beta chains was associated with a missense DCLRE1C variant in a later genetic analysis, and the association was replicated in an independent cohort. Because HLA typing was unavailable for some donors at each locus, only the typed subset was used in association tests. At a false discovery rate of 0.05, a later analysis linked around 15,000 TCR beta sequences to specific HLA alleles. Some IMGT-functional V segments, including TRBV6-2 and TRBV6-3, could not be told apart with the 87-base-pair reads, so those segments were excluded. When HLA alleles, especially DR and DQ, strongly co-occurred, TCR associations were difficult to assign to individual alleles. About 15 rarely observed V segments, including chromosome 9 orphons, were excluded from the earlier analysis of about 600 of the donors because counts were too low. The only immune exposure information available for the cohort was CMV serostatus. The study gave a list of 150 to 200 TCR beta chains associated with cytomegalovirus. A further reported finding was that TCR beta sequences accurately predicted the HLA-A and HLA-B alleles for most subjects in the first cohort. Across donors, most TCR sequences were observed very rarely, whereas some public TCRs were present in many individuals. The presence/absence analyses assumed that sequencing depth was roughly uniform across donors, and that assumption may not be true. Linkage disequilibrium might explain the correlated functional status among segregating V segments, but an unknown experimental factor could not be ruled out. A later analysis found that most CMV-associated TCR beta chains appeared HLA-restricted, with HLA associations seemingly driven largely by CMV exposure. A few of the identified cytomegalovirus-associated TCR beta chains were confirmed in vitro to be specific for cytomegalovirus antigens. The sequencing pipeline was judged likely to have produced a cluster of highly shared sequence variants as a technical artifact. In a later analysis, several top co-occurrence clusters were reported to appear linked to parvovirus B19, influenza, CMV and Epstein-Barr virus. The authors suggested that the approach could potentially be extended to other disease states and immunological phenotypes. A later analysis found that HLA-associated TCR beta chains were more clonally expanded and had lower generation probabilities than equally common non-associated chains. The classifier was reported to diagnose cytomegalovirus status with high specificity and sensitivity in both the original cohort and the validation cohort. Only TCR beta chains were sequenced in this cohort, and the absence of alpha or paired-chain data limited detectable features. According to a later analysis, TCR association rates differed among HLA loci, with DRB1 alleles showing the most associated TCRs and HLA-C alleles showing the fewest. A later genetic analysis reported fewer N-insertions in productive TCRs among donors in an Asian-associated ancestry cluster than the approximately 700-donor mean. In an earlier analysis of more than 500 of the donors, most TCR beta V segments appeared in productive rearrangements about 90% or about 30% of the time, broadly matching IMGT annotations.

About this clone itself: Its recognized antigen is unknown. It has no much larger one-base neighbor in the sample; base qualities were not kept.

The junction shows trimming of 5 bases on V and 6 bases on J, plus 10 bases between the germline ends. CDR1 and CDR2 are read off the germline V gene (reference sequence) as DFQATT and SNEGSKA. Including cysteine and phenylalanine, the CDR3 has 11 amino acids. Only the CDR3 portion is preserved as DNA: 33 bases, with reading frame beginning at the first base. The cohort comprised more than 550 healthy bone marrow donors. At the time of sampling, every cohort member was nominally healthy, though immune exposures that went unrecorded were likely present. The donor was CMV seronegative and was included in the group of 352 seronegative cohort members. A peripheral blood sample was provided by each donor, and peripheral blood mononuclear cells were used for TCR beta sequencing. The Qiagen DNeasy Blood Extraction Kit was used to extract genomic DNA from the blood cell samples.

This TCR was sampled from a woman aged 50 to 60 in good health and CMV-seronegative. The chain was built from TRBV20-1 and TRBJ1-2, with the D gene call left open. The sequencing input was PBMCs. The CDR3 region has the sequence CSADLVHGYTF. In nucleotides, the sequence is TGCAGTGCTGACTTGGTGCATGGCTACACCTTC.